This T cell receptor (beta chain) stems from a study of T cells in Graves' hyperthyroidism and ophthalmopathy (dated by TCRdb to 2018 to 2020). A note on the overall study: Peripheral blood samples were taken at the time of initial diagnosis, prior to any treatment. A discovery cohort of roughly 100 patients, approximately 45 with Graves' ophthalmopathy and roughly 59 with stable Graves' hyperthyroidism, was used to find distinguishing TCR V-J signatures. Prospective prediction of ophthalmopathy was tested in an independent validation cohort consisting of about 19 hyperthyroidism patients and around 16 patients who later progressed to ophthalmopathy. The approximately 97 discovery patients were randomly divided into training and test sets at a 7:3 ratio. Thyroid tissue and blood T-cell repertoires from roughly 6 Graves' hyperthyroidism patients were also compared in the study. Once sampling was done, hyperthyroidism patients were given methimazole at a starting dose of 30 mg daily, whereas ophthalmopathy patients were given high-dose intravenous methylprednisolone. According to the paper, TCR Vbeta CDR3 sequencing was carried out on more than 120 peripheral blood samples, which came from approximately 43 ophthalmopathy, under 80 hyperthyroidism and roughly 17 progressor patients. Study-wide findings and limitations: A model built on a 13 V-J signature distinguished ophthalmopathy from stable hyperthyroidism, reaching 87.88% sensitivity and around 81% specificity in cross-validation and 80%/75% in testing. In validation, the model predicted progression to ophthalmopathy a median of roughly 6.2 months before onset, with approximately 70% sensitivity and about 72% specificity. Blood samples also contained most of the expanded thyroid clonotypes (frequency above 0.001), which suggests that blood repertoires may reflect thyroid immune responses. Sample size was not statistically predetermined, and investigators were not blinded to group allocation.

A note on this clonotype: Its binding antigen is unknown. No base quality information exists; no much larger clone differs at one position.

Stable Graves' hyperthyroidism was defined as the absence of progression to ophthalmopathy over 18 months of follow-up. The hyperthyroidism patients were between 18 and 65 years old and newly diagnosed, with a disease duration of less than 2 months. The study excluded patients with uncontrolled infections, other autoimmune diseases, pregnancy or lactation. Clinical symptoms, serum thyroxine and TRAb, thyroid ultrasound, and orbital computed tomography formed the basis for the diagnoses. PBMCs were isolated from approximately 10 ml of fresh peripheral blood by Ficoll-Paque density gradient centrifugation. Total RNA was extracted with Trizol reagent, and quality was checked on an Agilent 2100 Bioanalyzer. There are 14 amino acids in the CDR3, from cysteine to phenylalanine inclusive. The retained sequence is limited to the CDR3, 42 bases, with the frame set at the first base. V is reduced by 0 bases and J by 2 bases, leaving a spacing of 7 bases between them. CDR1 and CDR2, looked up from the germline V gene, are SGHRS and YFSETQ.

The TCR beta CDR3 regions were amplified from the RNA transcripts. For the first round of RT-PCR on the TCR CDR3, the HTBI primer set was used together with the Qiagen OneStep RT-PCR kit. The libraries were constructed in a second round of multiplex PCR and then size-selected and purified. The libraries were sequenced on an Illumina HiSeq2000 using paired-end 100 bp reads. In the paper's pipeline: SOAPnuke was used to process the raw data, removing reads that contained adapters or uncalled bases, had a mean Phred below 15, or lacked an exact match to the constant primer or identifier. COPE v1.2.5 was used to merge the high-quality paired reads, and each unique nucleotide sequence was defined as a clonotype. MiTCR v1.1 was used to align clonotypes to the IMGT TRBV, TRBD and TRBJ reference segments. Only V-J combinations with frequency above 0.0001, covering 99% to 99.2% of repertoires, were analysed. The TCS score was defined as the ratio of F50 (clonal expansion) to E x V (chaos), calculated using BLOSUM62-based TCRdist between CDR3 peptides within each V-J. Welch's t-statistics and random forest reduced roughly 530 V-J features to 13, which were used in a naive Bayes classifier (R e1071). In TCRdb, the public reads were trimmed at Q25 with fastp and aligned with MiXCR, with productive beta chains retained. Rows with one shared CDR3 protein collapse into an entry with the most common genes and DNA. The V and J calls and clone size are TCRdb's, not the authors'. The sample profile shows 700,000 or so distinct CDR3 sequences; less than 20% of them were found once. Of the sample, approximately 8.4% is held by the ten largest clones.

The TCR comes from a young man with Graves' hyperthyroidism. Here the chain combines TRBV5-1 and TRBJ2-3, with a tentative D gene TRBD1 over 5 matching bases. The specimen sequenced was blood. CDR3 reads: CASSLGQHTDTQYF. The DNA is TGCGCCAGCAGCTTGGGACAGCACACAGATACGCAGTATTTT.